This T cell receptor beta chain emerged from a study of regulatory T cells in long-lasting Graves disease. This clonotype has only a few counts. The time point was: persistent/refractory GD, antithyroid drugs over 5 years with positive TRAb. Generation of the TCR library employed RNA extracted from PBMCs. Graves' disease diagnosis was established per American Thyroid Association guidelines. V was pared by 5 bases and J by 6 bases, with 11 bases between. Germline V gene sequence: CDR1 SEHNR, CDR2 FQNEAQ (reference sequence). CDR3 size: 13 residues. Arm-PCR of CDR3 regions with iRepertoire HTBI primers generated TCR beta libraries. Each CDR3 protein is one row after TCRdb ran MiXCR on the multiplex PCR reads. The sample contains around 500,000 distinct CDR3 sequences, around 20% of which appear only once.

The sequence was obtained from a female donor with Graves disease. The starting material was peripheral blood mononuclear cells (PBMCs), obtained when the disease was refractory, from a patient treated with antithyroid drugs. The chain couples TRBV7-9 to TRBJ2-4; D unclear. In DNA form, the CDR3 reads TGTGCCAGCAGCCGCTCGGTCACAAACATTCAGTACTTC. Its translation is CASSRSVTNIQYF. Complete variable domain (other parts from reference TRBV7-9 and TRBJ2-4): DTGVSQNPRHKITKRGQNVTFRCDPISEHNRLYWYRQTLGQGPEFLTYFQNEAQLEKSRLLSDRFSAERPKGSFSTLEIQRTEQGDSAMYLCASSRSVTNIQYFGAGTRLSVL.